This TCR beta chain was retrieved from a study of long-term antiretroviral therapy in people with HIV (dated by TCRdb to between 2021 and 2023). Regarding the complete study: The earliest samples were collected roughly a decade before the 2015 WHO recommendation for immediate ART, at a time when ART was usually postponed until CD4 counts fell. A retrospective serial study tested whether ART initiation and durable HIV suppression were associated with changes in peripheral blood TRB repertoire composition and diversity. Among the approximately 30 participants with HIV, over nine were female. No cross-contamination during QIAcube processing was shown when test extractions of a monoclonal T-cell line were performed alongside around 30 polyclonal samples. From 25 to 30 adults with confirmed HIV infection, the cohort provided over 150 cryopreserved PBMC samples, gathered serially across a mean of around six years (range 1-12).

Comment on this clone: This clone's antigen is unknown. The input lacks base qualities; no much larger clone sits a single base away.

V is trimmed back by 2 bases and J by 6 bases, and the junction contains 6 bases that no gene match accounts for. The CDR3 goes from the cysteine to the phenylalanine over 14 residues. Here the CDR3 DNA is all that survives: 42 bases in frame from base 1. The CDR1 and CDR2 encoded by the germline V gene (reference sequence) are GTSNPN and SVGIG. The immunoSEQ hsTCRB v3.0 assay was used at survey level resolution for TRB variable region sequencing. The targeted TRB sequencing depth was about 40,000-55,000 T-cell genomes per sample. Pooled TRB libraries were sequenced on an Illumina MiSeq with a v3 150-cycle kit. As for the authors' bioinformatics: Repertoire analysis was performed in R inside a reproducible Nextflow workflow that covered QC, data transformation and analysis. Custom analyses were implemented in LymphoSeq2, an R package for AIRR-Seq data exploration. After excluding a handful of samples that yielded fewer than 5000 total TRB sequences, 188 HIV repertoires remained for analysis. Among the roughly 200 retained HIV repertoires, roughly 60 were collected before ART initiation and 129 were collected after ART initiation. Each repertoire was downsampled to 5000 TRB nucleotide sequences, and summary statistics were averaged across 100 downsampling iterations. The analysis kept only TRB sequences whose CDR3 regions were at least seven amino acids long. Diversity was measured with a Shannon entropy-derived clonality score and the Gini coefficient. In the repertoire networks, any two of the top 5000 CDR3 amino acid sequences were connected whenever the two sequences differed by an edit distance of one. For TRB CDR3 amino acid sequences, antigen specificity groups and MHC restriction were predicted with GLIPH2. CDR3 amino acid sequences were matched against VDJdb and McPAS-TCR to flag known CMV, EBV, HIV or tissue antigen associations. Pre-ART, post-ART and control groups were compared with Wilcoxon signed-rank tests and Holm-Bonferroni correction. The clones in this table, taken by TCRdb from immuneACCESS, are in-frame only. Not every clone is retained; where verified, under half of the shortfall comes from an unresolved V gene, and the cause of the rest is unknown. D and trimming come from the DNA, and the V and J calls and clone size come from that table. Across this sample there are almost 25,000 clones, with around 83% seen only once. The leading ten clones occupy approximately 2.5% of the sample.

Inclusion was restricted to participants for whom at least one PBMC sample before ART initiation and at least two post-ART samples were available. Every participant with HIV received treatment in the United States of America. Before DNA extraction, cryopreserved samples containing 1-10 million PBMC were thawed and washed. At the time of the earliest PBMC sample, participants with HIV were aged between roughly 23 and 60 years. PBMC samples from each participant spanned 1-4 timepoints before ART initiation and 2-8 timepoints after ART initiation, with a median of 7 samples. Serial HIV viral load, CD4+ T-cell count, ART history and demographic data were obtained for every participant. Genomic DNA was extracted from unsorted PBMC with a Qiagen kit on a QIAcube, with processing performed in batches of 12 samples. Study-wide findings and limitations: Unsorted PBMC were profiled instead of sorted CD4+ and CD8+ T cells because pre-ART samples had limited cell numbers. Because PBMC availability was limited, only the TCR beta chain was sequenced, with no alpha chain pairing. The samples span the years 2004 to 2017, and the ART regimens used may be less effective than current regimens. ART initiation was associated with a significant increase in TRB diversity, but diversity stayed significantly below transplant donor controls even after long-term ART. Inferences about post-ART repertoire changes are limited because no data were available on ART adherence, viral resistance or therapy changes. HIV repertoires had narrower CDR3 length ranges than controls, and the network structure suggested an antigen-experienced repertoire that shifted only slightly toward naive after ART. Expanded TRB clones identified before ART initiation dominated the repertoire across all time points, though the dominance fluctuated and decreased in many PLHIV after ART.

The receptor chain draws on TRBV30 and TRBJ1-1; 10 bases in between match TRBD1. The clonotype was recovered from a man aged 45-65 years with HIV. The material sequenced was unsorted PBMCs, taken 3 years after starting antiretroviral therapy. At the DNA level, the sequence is TGTGCCTGGAGTACCGGACAGGGGGACGCTGAAGCTTTCTTT. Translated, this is CAWSTGQGDAEAFF.